This T cell receptor beta chain was recorded in a study of CD8 T cells in Susac syndrome. A single count supports this clonotype. The CDR3 totals 14 residues. Per germline, CDR1 MNHNS and CDR2 SASEGT. V lost 10 bases and J 3 bases, leaving 13 bases between the germline ends. The multiple sclerosis controls were treatment-naive patients affected by stable or active relapsing-remitting disease. The TEMRA cells underwent FACS enrichment, while the CD8+ and CD4+ T cells underwent negative isolation. The RNA, about 0.45 to 1 ug, was put through reverse transcription using random hexamers. From the immunoSEQ multiplex PCR reads, TCRdb called clonotypes with MiXCR, one entry per CDR3 protein. The sample holds 200,000 to 300,000 distinct CDR3 sequences, around 93% seen once.

V and J are TRBV6-1 and TRBJ2-6; D is undetermined. The clonotype originates from a human donor with multiple sclerosis. Specimen: CD4+ T cells from PBMCs. CDR3 DNA: TGTGCCACCCGGACGGTCTTTGGGGCCAACGTCCTGACTTTC. The encoded protein is CATRTVFGANVLTF.